The entry below describes one T cell receptor (beta chain). This clone was seen a single time. The antigen this receptor binds is unknown. Base quality data are lacking; no much larger clone is found one base away. This sample stems from a study of blood T cell repertoires in COVID-19 (dated by TCRdb to between 2020 and 2021). Concerning the study at large: The collaborator samples originated in the United States, Italy and Spain and spanned the acute and convalescent phases of COVID-19. The material from the prospective study consisted of cDNA or gDNA derived from T cells, B-cell-depleted T cells, or PBMCs. The dataset comprised deeply sampled blood TCRbeta repertoires from subjects exposed to, actively infected with, or recovered from COVID-19. The repertoires were released in a freely available public database meant as a resource for research on the immune response to SARS-CoV-2. The samples were drawn from two sources: the first 160 participants of the ongoing ImmuneRACE study, and 1,254 subjects contributed by 6 global collaborators. The sample metadata nearly always contained a de-identified subject ID, COVID-19 status, age in years and sex. HLA class I and class II types, where available, came from metadata supplied by the sample provider rather than from assay-based typing. The research as a whole found: The quantity of clinical and demographic metadata differed by source and by participant and was supplied without curation.

The collaborating institutions used their own protocols to collect whole blood in K2EDTA tubes. For TCRbeta analysis, collaborators shipped samples as frozen whole blood, isolated PBMCs, or DNA extracted from either of those sample types. Counted from cysteine to phenylalanine, this CDR3 has 13 amino acids. Only CDR3 DNA is held: 39 bases, read in frame from base 1. At the junction V is shortened by 6 bases and J by 4 bases, with 12 bases in between. For CDR1 and CDR2, the germline V gene lists MNHEY and SVGAGI. TCRbeta CDR3 regions were amplified from genomic DNA by means of the immunoSEQ Assay, a bias-controlled multiplex PCR. Processing in the source paper ran as follows. Nucleated cell counts per sample were estimated from amplification of reference gene primers within the assay. Sequence reads were collapsed and filtered to measure the absolute abundance of every unique TCRbeta CDR3 rearrangement. For each sample, productive Simpson clonality was calculated as the square root of Simpson's diversity index across productive rearrangements. The clones in this table, taken by TCRdb from immuneACCESS, are in-frame only. Not every clone is retained; where verified, under half of the shortfall comes from an unresolved V gene, and the cause of the rest is unknown. D and trimming were read from the DNA, whereas the V and J calls and clone size are those reported in that table. The table for this sample lists roughly 110,000 clones; 71% of them were counted only once. The ten most abundant clones make up about 0.85% of the sample.

The specimen sequenced was peripheral blood. This chain is built from TRBV6-5 and TRBJ1-1; tentative D gene TRBD1, with 5 bases matching. The TCR originated in a human donor with acute or convalescent COVID-19. The donor label of this sample is uncertain. The DNA reads as follows: TGTGCCAGCAGACGACAAAGGGGCACTGAAGCTTTCTTT. Its product reads: CASRRQRGTEAFF.